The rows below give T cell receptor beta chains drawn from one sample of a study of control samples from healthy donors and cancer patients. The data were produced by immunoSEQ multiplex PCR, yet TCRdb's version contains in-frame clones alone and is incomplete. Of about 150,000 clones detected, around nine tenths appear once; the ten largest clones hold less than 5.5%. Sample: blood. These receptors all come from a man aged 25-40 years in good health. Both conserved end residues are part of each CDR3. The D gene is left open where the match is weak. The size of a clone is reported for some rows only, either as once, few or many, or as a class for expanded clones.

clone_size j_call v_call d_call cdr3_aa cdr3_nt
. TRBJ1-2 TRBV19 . CASSFRASYGYTF TGTGCCAGTAGTTTTCGGGCGTCCTATGGCTACACCTTC
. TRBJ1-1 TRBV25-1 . CASSPGGSPWTEAFF TGTGCCAGCAGTCCTGGGGGCAGTCCGTGGACTGAAGCTTTCTTT
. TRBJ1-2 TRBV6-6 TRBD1 CASSKRTGESDYGYTF TGTGCCAGCAGTAAACGGACAGGGGAGAGTGACTATGGCTACACCTTC
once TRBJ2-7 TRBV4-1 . CASSQDPTDPISSSYEQYF TGCGCCAGCAGCCAAGATCCCACAGACCCAATCTCAAGCTCCTACGAGCAGTACTTC
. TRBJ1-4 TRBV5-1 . CASSLGGGSEKLFF TGCGCCAGCAGCTTGGGCGGGGGAAGTGAAAAACTGTTTTTT
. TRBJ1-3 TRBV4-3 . CASSQGSGPGNTIYF TGCGCCAGCAGCCAAGGCTCGGGCCCTGGAAACACCATATATTTT
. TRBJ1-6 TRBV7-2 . CASSPYRGDPGSPLHF TGTGCCAGCAGCCCTTACCGTGGGGACCCGGGGTCACCCCTCCACTTT
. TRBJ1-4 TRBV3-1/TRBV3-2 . CASSKGRGSQEKLFF TGTGCCAGCAGCAAGGGGAGGGGTTCTCAGGAAAAACTGTTTTTT
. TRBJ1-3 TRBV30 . CAWRLRTYGNTIYF TGTGCCTGGAGACTCAGGACTTACGGAAACACCATATATTTT
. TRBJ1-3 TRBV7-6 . CASSLGIRGDRRNTIYF TGTGCCAGCAGCTTAGGCATCAGGGGCGACCGAAGAAACACCATATATTTT
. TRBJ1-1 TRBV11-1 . CASSFDRYTEAFF TGTGCCAGCAGCTTCGACCGATACACTGAAGCTTTCTTT
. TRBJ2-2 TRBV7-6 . CASSLKVRGTGELFF TGTGCCAGCAGCCTAAAGGTCCGGGGTACCGGGGAGCTGTTTTTT
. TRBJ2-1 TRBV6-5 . CASSSLRQSSYNEQFF TGTGCCAGCAGTTCCCTAAGACAGAGCTCCTACAATGAGCAGTTCTTC
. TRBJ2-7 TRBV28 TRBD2 CASSLAGGIGREQYF TGTGCCAGCAGTTTGGCGGGAGGGATTGGCAGGGAGCAGTACTTC
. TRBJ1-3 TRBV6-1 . CASSEPGGSGNTIYF TGTGCCAGCAGTGAACCCGGAGGCTCTGGAAACACCATATATTTT
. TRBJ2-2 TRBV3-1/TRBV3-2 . CASSQDKEVPGELFF TGTGCCAGCAGCCAAGATAAGGAGGTTCCCGGGGAGCTGTTTTTT
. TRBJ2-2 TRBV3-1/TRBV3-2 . CASSQNRNTGELFF TGTGCCAGCAGCCAGAACAGAAACACCGGGGAGCTGTTTTTT
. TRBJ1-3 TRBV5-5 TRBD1 CASSLKRTGDSGNTIYF TGTGCCAGCAGCCTTAAGCGGACAGGAGACTCTGGAAACACCATATATTTT
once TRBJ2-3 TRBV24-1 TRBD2 CATSPRELSTDTQYF TGTGCCACCAGTCCGCGGGAGTTGAGCACAGATACGCAGTATTTT
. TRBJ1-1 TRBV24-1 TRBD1 CATSDTGGGYTEAFF TGTGCCACCAGTGATACAGGGGGTGGTTACACTGAAGCTTTCTTT
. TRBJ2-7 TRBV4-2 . CASSQAGYEQYF TGTGCCAGCAGCCAAGCGGGGTACGAGCAGTACTTC
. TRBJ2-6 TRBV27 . CASRGTGFPSGANVLTF TGTGCCAGCAGGGGAACGGGCTTCCCCTCTGGGGCCAACGTCCTGACTTTC
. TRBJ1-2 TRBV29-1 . CSVDSGDYGYTF TGCAGCGTTGATTCGGGGGACTATGGCTACACCTTC
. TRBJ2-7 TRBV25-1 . CASSADDNYYEQYF TGTGCCAGCAGTGCGGATGACAACTACTACGAGCAGTACTTC
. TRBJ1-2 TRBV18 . CASSPAAGINYGYTF TGTGCCAGCTCCCCCGCAGCTGGGATAAACTATGGCTACACCTTC
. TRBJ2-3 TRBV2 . CARDGSRGTDTQYF TGTGCCAGGGACGGAAGCCGGGGCACAGATACGCAGTATTTT
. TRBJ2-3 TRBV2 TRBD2 CASSVGGLDADTQYF TGTGCCAGCAGTGTTGGGGGACTAGATGCAGATACGCAGTATTTT
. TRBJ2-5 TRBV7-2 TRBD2 CASSLRLAGVETQYF TGTGCCAGCAGCTTAAGACTAGCGGGAGTTGAGACCCAGTACTTC
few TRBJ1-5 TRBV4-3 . CASSQDHLGFGQPQHF TGCGCCAGCAGCCAAGATCATTTAGGGTTCGGCCAGCCCCAGCATTTT
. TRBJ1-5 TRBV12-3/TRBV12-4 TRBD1 CASTDRVEQPQHF TGTGCCAGCACCGACAGGGTTGAACAGCCCCAGCATTTT
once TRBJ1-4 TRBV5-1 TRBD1 CASSPFGTGLEKLFF TGCGCCAGCAGCCCGTTCGGGACAGGGTTGGAAAAACTGTTTTTT
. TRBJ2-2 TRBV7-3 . CASSLSSGAGTGELFF TGTGCCAGCAGCTTATCTTCCGGGGCGGGTACCGGGGAGCTGTTTTTT
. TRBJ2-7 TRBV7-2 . CASSLRGLGVGEQYF TGTGCCAGCAGCTTACGGGGCCTCGGCGTGGGCGAGCAGTACTTC
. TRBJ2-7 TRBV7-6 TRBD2 CASSLVRGIAGQDYEQYF TGTGCCAGCAGCTTAGTTCGGGGGATAGCGGGCCAGGACTACGAGCAGTACTTC
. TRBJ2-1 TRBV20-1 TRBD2 CSASDPLAAYNEQFF TGCAGTGCTAGTGATCCCCTAGCGGCATACAATGAGCAGTTCTTC
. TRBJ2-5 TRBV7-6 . CASSRYPRADKRQETQYF TGTGCCAGCAGCCGATATCCCCGGGCCGACAAACGACAAGAGACCCAGTACTTC
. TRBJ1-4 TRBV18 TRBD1 CASSDWDRAGEKLFF TGTGCCAGCTCAGACTGGGACAGGGCAGGAGAAAAACTGTTTTTT